This TCR beta chain was captured in a study of blood T cell repertoires in COVID-19. From germline, CDR1 is LNHDA and CDR2 SQIVND (reference sequence). This CDR3 contains 15 residues. V lost 8 bases and J lost 4; bases outside the gene matches: 11. TCRdb keeps only in-frame clones here, not all; method: immunoSEQ multiplex PCR. Found here are under 150,000 clones, approximately 84% of them singletons; the top ten hold roughly 7%. The sequence was obtained from a man between 70 and 80 years old with active or convalescent COVID-19. The sample taken for sequencing was peripheral blood. This chain links TRBV19 with TRBJ2-3; the match to TRBD1 covers 8 bases. The CDR3 nucleotides are TGTGCCAGTCGACCTTCAGGGGGCGCAGCAGATACGCAGTATTTT. It is translated as CASRPSGGAADTQYF. Looking up the rest from reference TRBV19 and TRBJ2-3 gives the full variable domain: DGGITQSPKYLFRKEGQNVTLSCEQNLNHDAMYWYRQDPGQGLRLIYYSQIVNDFQKGDIAEGYSVSREKKESFPLTVTSAQKNPTAFYLCASRPSGGAADTQYFGPGTRLTVL.